This note documents a single TCR beta chain sequence. Its specificity is not known. Other DNA sequences of this sample code for an identical CDR3. The data belong to a study of cytomegalovirus exposure and HLA in healthy donors. Study-wide results and caveats: According to an earlier analysis, most TCR beta V segments yielded productive rearrangements about 87% or about 30% of the time. It was reported in a later analysis that an Asian-associated ancestry cluster showed fewer N-insertions than the 666-donor mean. The study put 150 or so TCR beta chains on its list as cytomegalovirus-associated.

The CDR3 length is 16 residues. From germline, CDR1 is SGHNT and CDR2 YYREEE (reference sequence). V gave up 1 base and J gave up 8 bases; unmatched junction bases: 10. The PCR employed 60 Vbeta primers together with 13 Jbeta primers. Clones were read by immunoSEQ multiplex PCR, and TCRdb kept only the in-frame ones, dropping some. The profile shows 150,000 to 200,000 clones, around 65% of them singletons. The chain employs TRBV5-4 and TRBJ1-4; TRBD1 matches 8 bases. This clonotype was sampled from a woman aged 40 to 50 in good health and CMV-seropositive. Sequenced sample: PBMCs. The CDR3 spells CASSLSIDRGGEKLFF. The CDR3 DNA reads TGTGCCAGCAGCTTGTCGATTGACAGGGGTGGGGAAAAACTGTTTTTT.